The rows below give T cell receptor beta chains drawn from one sample of a study of immune cell composition in non-small cell lung cancer. Clones were sequenced by immunoSEQ multiplex PCR, and TCRdb holds only the in-frame ones, with some missing. The sample yields a few thousand clones, about 80% seen once. Sequenced input: lung tumor tissue. All receptors derive from a human donor with non-small cell lung cancer. CDR3s include the opening cysteine and the closing phenylalanine or tryptophan. The order of the fields is V gene, J gene, D gene, clone size, CDR3 length, CDR3 DNA, CDR3 protein. The D gene is left open where the match is weak. Not all rows give a size; the values are once, few, many and, for expanded clones, a class.

V gene: TRBV18
J gene: TRBJ2-3
D gene: TRBD1
clone size: NA
CDR3 length: 15
CDR3 DNA: TGTGCCAGCTCACCTCGGACAGGCAGCACAGATACGCAGTATTTT
CDR3 protein: CASSPRTGSTDTQYF

V gene: TRBV6-1
J gene: TRBJ1-1
D gene: TRBD1
clone size: NA
CDR3 length: 14
CDR3 DNA: TGTGCCAGCAGAGTTACAGGGGGGAGGACTGAAGCTTTCTTT
CDR3 protein: CASRVTGGRTEAFF

V gene: TRBV5-1
J gene: TRBJ2-7
D gene: TRBD2
clone size: NA
CDR3 length: 18
CDR3 DNA: TGCGCCAGCAGCTTCTCCTTAGCGAGCGGGGGGAGCTCCTACGAGCAGTACTTC
CDR3 protein: CASSFSLASGGSSYEQYF

V gene: TRBV2
J gene: TRBJ2-2
D gene: NA
clone size: NA
CDR3 length: 15
CDR3 DNA: TGTGCCAGCAGGGGCGGACAAACGAACACCGGGGAGCTGTTTTTT
CDR3 protein: CASRGGQTNTGELFF

V gene: TRBV5-1
J gene: TRBJ2-7
D gene: NA
clone size: NA
CDR3 length: 13
CDR3 DNA: TGCGCCAGCAGCTTGGGGGCCTCCTACGAGCAGTACTTC
CDR3 protein: CASSLGASYEQYF

V gene: TRBV19
J gene: TRBJ1-1
D gene: NA
clone size: NA
CDR3 length: 13
CDR3 DNA: TGTGCCAGTAGTATTCTAAGCTCGCCGGAAGCTTTCTTT
CDR3 protein: CASSILSSPEAFF

V gene: TRBV7-2
J gene: TRBJ1-1
D gene: TRBD1
clone size: NA
CDR3 length: 14
CDR3 DNA: TGTGCCAGCAGTTGGACAGGGGAAAACACTGAAGCTTTCTTT
CDR3 protein: CASSWTGENTEAFF

V gene: TRBV7-9
J gene: TRBJ2-7
D gene: TRBD1
clone size: NA
CDR3 length: 14
CDR3 DNA: TGTGCCAGCAGCTTAGAAGGGGGCGGCTACGAGCAGTACTTC
CDR3 protein: CASSLEGGGYEQYF

V gene: TRBV4-2
J gene: TRBJ2-1
D gene: TRBD2
clone size: NA
CDR3 length: 15
CDR3 DNA: TGTGCCAGCAGCCAGGGACTAGCGGGAGTGTGGGAGCAGTTCTTC
CDR3 protein: CASSQGLAGVWEQFF

V gene: TRBV2
J gene: TRBJ2-5
D gene: TRBD2
clone size: NA
CDR3 length: 17
CDR3 DNA: TGTGCCAGCAGTGAAGCGCTTCTAGCGGGGGGGCAAGAGACCCAGTACTTC
CDR3 protein: CASSEALLAGGQETQYF

V gene: TRBV19
J gene: TRBJ2-7
D gene: NA
clone size: NA
CDR3 length: 14
CDR3 DNA: TGTGCCAGTAGTTTCAGGGGTTCCTTCTACGAGCAGTACTTC
CDR3 protein: CASSFRGSFYEQYF

V gene: TRBV7-2
J gene: TRBJ1-2
D gene: NA
clone size: NA
CDR3 length: 15
CDR3 DNA: TGTGCCAGCAGCTTATCAACAGGATCAACTAATGGCTACACCTTC
CDR3 protein: CASSLSTGSTNGYTF

V gene: TRBV10-3
J gene: TRBJ1-2
D gene: NA
clone size: NA
CDR3 length: 14
CDR3 DNA: TGTGCCATCAGTGAGTCTACAAGGACTGATGGCTACACCTTC
CDR3 protein: CAISESTRTDGYTF

V gene: TRBV30
J gene: TRBJ2-7
D gene: NA
clone size: NA
CDR3 length: 13
CDR3 DNA: TGTGCCTGGAGGGCCGCTCTTTCCAACGAGCAGTACTTC
CDR3 protein: CAWRAALSNEQYF

V gene: TRBV7-9
J gene: TRBJ2-7
D gene: TRBD2
clone size: NA
CDR3 length: 16
CDR3 DNA: TGTGCCAGCAGCTTCGGCGATAGCGGGAGGTCCTACGAGCAGTACTTC
CDR3 protein: CASSFGDSGRSYEQYF

V gene: TRBV5-6
J gene: TRBJ1-4
D gene: TRBD1
clone size: NA
CDR3 length: 14
CDR3 DNA: TGTGCCAGCAGCTTGGGACAGGGGGCAGGAAAACTGTTTTTT
CDR3 protein: CASSLGQGAGKLFF

V gene: TRBV15
J gene: TRBJ2-7
D gene: NA
clone size: NA
CDR3 length: 17
CDR3 DNA: TGTGCCACCAGCAGAGATAATAAACGAACGAGCTCCTACGAGCAGTACTTC
CDR3 protein: CATSRDNKRTSSYEQYF

V gene: TRBV4-2
J gene: TRBJ2-6
D gene: NA
clone size: NA
CDR3 length: 17
CDR3 DNA: TGTGCCAGCAGCCGCGAACCCCAGGGGACTGGGGCCAACGTCCTGACTTTC
CDR3 protein: CASSREPQGTGANVLTF

V gene: TRBV6-5
J gene: TRBJ1-1
D gene: NA
clone size: NA
CDR3 length: 14
CDR3 DNA: TGTGCCAGCAGTTACTTACGGAGGAACACTGAAGCTTTCTTT
CDR3 protein: CASSYLRRNTEAFF

V gene: TRBV5-4
J gene: TRBJ2-5
D gene: NA
clone size: NA
CDR3 length: 12
CDR3 DNA: TGTGCCAGCAGCTTGGCCAGAGAGACCCAGTACTTC
CDR3 protein: CASSLARETQYF

V gene: TRBV29-1
J gene: TRBJ2-5
D gene: NA
clone size: NA
CDR3 length: 14
CDR3 DNA: TGCAGCGTTGAAGATGGGCCGGGACTGGGGACCCAGTACTTC
CDR3 protein: CSVEDGPGLGTQYF

V gene: TRBV29-1
J gene: TRBJ2-1
D gene: TRBD2
clone size: NA
CDR3 length: 15
CDR3 DNA: TGCAGCGTTGAGCTAGCGGGAGGTAGAGGTGATGAGCAGTTCTTC
CDR3 protein: CSVELAGGRGDEQFF

V gene: TRBV14
J gene: TRBJ2-5
D gene: TRBD2
clone size: NA
CDR3 length: 15
CDR3 DNA: TGTGCCAGCAGCTTGATAACGGGGGGCCAAGAGACCCAGTACTTC
CDR3 protein: CASSLITGGQETQYF

V gene: TRBV7-2
J gene: TRBJ1-2
D gene: TRBD1
clone size: few
CDR3 length: 12
CDR3 DNA: TGTGCCAGCAGCGACAGGGGGCTTGGCTACACCTTC
CDR3 protein: CASSDRGLGYTF

V gene: TRBV2
J gene: TRBJ2-1
D gene: NA
clone size: NA
CDR3 length: 11
CDR3 DNA: TGTGCCAGCAGTGAAACCCTGGAGGAGTTCTTC
CDR3 protein: CASSETLEEFF

V gene: TRBV18
J gene: TRBJ2-3
D gene: NA
clone size: NA
CDR3 length: 17
CDR3 DNA: TGTGCCAGCTCACCACCGATGAGGCTCATCGGGGCAGATACGCAGTATTTT
CDR3 protein: CASSPPMRLIGADTQYF

V gene: TRBV6-1
J gene: TRBJ1-2
D gene: NA
clone size: few
CDR3 length: 12
CDR3 DNA: TGTGCCAGCAGTGAAGACAGATATGGCTACACCTTC
CDR3 protein: CASSEDRYGYTF

V gene: TRBV28
J gene: TRBJ1-4
D gene: NA
clone size: NA
CDR3 length: 19
CDR3 DNA: TGTGCCAGCAGAAGGCACAGGGAGGGGTTTATAGAGGCTAATGAAAAACTGTTTTTT
CDR3 protein: CASRRHREGFIEANEKLFF

V gene: TRBV4-1
J gene: TRBJ2-3
D gene: NA
clone size: NA
CDR3 length: 17
CDR3 DNA: TGCGCCAGCAGCCAAGAAGGGCCCGGGACAACCACAGATACGCAGTATTTT
CDR3 protein: CASSQEGPGTTTDTQYF

V gene: TRBV7-2
J gene: TRBJ2-7
D gene: NA
clone size: NA
CDR3 length: 15
CDR3 DNA: TGTGCCAGCAGCTTAACTGCCTCGGGGGCCTACGAGCAGTACTTC
CDR3 protein: CASSLTASGAYEQYF

V gene: TRBV11-3
J gene: TRBJ2-1
D gene: TRBD1
clone size: NA
CDR3 length: 17
CDR3 DNA: TGTGCCAGCAGCTCGAACCGATTGAGGGACAGGTCCAATGAGCAGTTCTTC
CDR3 protein: CASSSNRLRDRSNEQFF

V gene: TRBV5-1
J gene: TRBJ1-2
D gene: TRBD1
clone size: NA
CDR3 length: 15
CDR3 DNA: TGCGCCAGCAGCTTGGTGGGGGGACAGGGGGCTGGCTACACCTTC
CDR3 protein: CASSLVGGQGAGYTF

V gene: TRBV5-6
J gene: TRBJ2-2
D gene: NA
clone size: NA
CDR3 length: 15
CDR3 DNA: TGTGCCAGCAGCCCCCTCAGGGGGGCTACCGGGGAGCTGTTTTTT
CDR3 protein: CASSPLRGATGELFF

V gene: TRBV11-3
J gene: TRBJ2-7
D gene: NA
clone size: NA
CDR3 length: 15
CDR3 DNA: TGTGCCAGCAGCTTAGGCGGCGGGTTCGGGCGCGAGCAGTACTTC
CDR3 protein: CASSLGGGFGREQYF

V gene: TRBV12-5
J gene: TRBJ2-3
D gene: TRBD2
clone size: NA
CDR3 length: 18
CDR3 DNA: TGTGCTAGCGCCCTCAGAGGTGGGAGGGCTCAGGACACAGATACGCAGTATTTT
CDR3 protein: CASALRGGRAQDTDTQYF

V gene: TRBV10-3
J gene: TRBJ2-7
D gene: NA
clone size: NA
CDR3 length: 14
CDR3 DNA: TGTGCCATCAGTGAATCAAAGAACAGCAACGAGCAGTACTTC
CDR3 protein: CAISESKNSNEQYF

V gene: TRBV27
J gene: TRBJ2-2
D gene: NA
clone size: NA
CDR3 length: 12
CDR3 DNA: TGTGCCAGCAGTCAGAACACCGGGGAGCTGTTTTTT
CDR3 protein: CASSQNTGELFF

V gene: TRBV4-1
J gene: TRBJ2-7
D gene: NA
clone size: NA
CDR3 length: 16
CDR3 DNA: TGCGCCAGCAGCTACAGCGGCGCAGGTGCTTCCTACGAGCAGTACTTC
CDR3 protein: CASSYSGAGASYEQYF

V gene: TRBV14
J gene: TRBJ2-1
D gene: TRBD2
clone size: NA
CDR3 length: 15
CDR3 DNA: TGTGCCAGCAGCCACCGGGGGGGCGTAAACAATGAGCAGTTCTTC
CDR3 protein: CASSHRGGVNNEQFF

V gene: TRBV5-1
J gene: TRBJ1-1
D gene: TRBD1
clone size: NA
CDR3 length: 14
CDR3 DNA: TGCGCCAGCAGCATCGGACAGGGTTCGGCTGAAGCTTTCTTT
CDR3 protein: CASSIGQGSAEAFF

V gene: TRBV27
J gene: TRBJ2-7
D gene: NA
clone size: NA
CDR3 length: 15
CDR3 DNA: TGTGCCAGCAGTTTATCGAAGGGGGACTCCTACGAGCAGTACTTC
CDR3 protein: CASSLSKGDSYEQYF

V gene: TRBV6-5
J gene: TRBJ1-2
D gene: TRBD1
clone size: NA
CDR3 length: 13
CDR3 DNA: TGTGCCAGCAGTCCTGGGACAGACTATGGCTACACCTTC
CDR3 protein: CASSPGTDYGYTF

V gene: TRBV4-2
J gene: TRBJ1-5
D gene: NA
clone size: NA
CDR3 length: 13
CDR3 DNA: TGTGCCAGCAGCCAAGGGACAGCCCAGCCCCAGCATTTT
CDR3 protein: CASSQGTAQPQHF

V gene: TRBV6-4
J gene: TRBJ2-6
D gene: TRBD2
clone size: NA
CDR3 length: 16
CDR3 DNA: TGTGCCAGCAGTGAGCGGGGGGGCTCTGGGGCCAACGTCCTGACTTTC
CDR3 protein: CASSERGGSGANVLTF

V gene: TRBV6-4
J gene: TRBJ2-2
D gene: NA
clone size: NA
CDR3 length: 13
CDR3 DNA: TGTGCCAGCACCAATACGGAGGGCGGGGAGCTGTTTTTT
CDR3 protein: CASTNTEGGELFF

V gene: TRBV2
J gene: TRBJ1-1
D gene: NA
clone size: NA
CDR3 length: 14
CDR3 DNA: TGTGCCAGCAGAACACAGGGTCCCGCTCCTGAAGCTTTCTTT
CDR3 protein: CASRTQGPAPEAFF

V gene: TRBV7-9
J gene: TRBJ1-1
D gene: NA
clone size: few
CDR3 length: 16
CDR3 DNA: TGTGCCAGCAGCTTAGATGAGACATCCATGAACACTGAAGCTTTCTTT
CDR3 protein: CASSLDETSMNTEAFF

V gene: TRBV18
J gene: TRBJ2-5
D gene: NA
clone size: few
CDR3 length: 13
CDR3 DNA: TGTGCCAGCTCACCACCCTCAGAAGAGACCCAGTACTTC
CDR3 protein: CASSPPSEETQYF

V gene: TRBV7-2
J gene: TRBJ2-7
D gene: NA
clone size: NA
CDR3 length: 15
CDR3 DNA: TGTGCCAGCAGCTTCGACAGGAGGCACGCCTACGAGCAGTACTTC
CDR3 protein: CASSFDRRHAYEQYF

V gene: TRBV9
J gene: TRBJ2-3
D gene: TRBD2
clone size: NA
CDR3 length: 15
CDR3 DNA: TGTGCCAGCAGCGTATTTGCGGGGGAGACAGATACGCAGTATTTT
CDR3 protein: CASSVFAGETDTQYF

V gene: TRBV27
J gene: TRBJ2-5
D gene: TRBD1
clone size: NA
CDR3 length: 16
CDR3 DNA: TGTGCCAGCAGTTTAGCTGGCCCCGGGACAGGGAGGACCCAGTACTTC
CDR3 protein: CASSLAGPGTGRTQYF

V gene: TRBV28
J gene: TRBJ2-7
D gene: NA
clone size: NA
CDR3 length: 16
CDR3 DNA: TGTGCCAGCAGTTTAAGTTTCGGACGGGGGACCTACGAGCAGTACTTC
CDR3 protein: CASSLSFGRGTYEQYF

V gene: TRBV5-1
J gene: TRBJ2-7
D gene: TRBD2
clone size: NA
CDR3 length: 15
CDR3 DNA: TGCGCCAGCAGCCTGGTGGTAGCGGGAGGAAACGAGCAGTACTTC
CDR3 protein: CASSLVVAGGNEQYF

V gene: TRBV7-6
J gene: TRBJ1-3
D gene: NA
clone size: NA
CDR3 length: 13
CDR3 DNA: TGTGCCAGCAGCTTAAACGGGGGAAACACCATATATTTT
CDR3 protein: CASSLNGGNTIYF

V gene: TRBV18
J gene: TRBJ2-3
D gene: TRBD2
clone size: NA
CDR3 length: 16
CDR3 DNA: TGTGCCAGCTCACTGCGACTAGCGGGGGCAGCAGATACGCAGTATTTT
CDR3 protein: CASSLRLAGAADTQYF

V gene: TRBV11-2
J gene: TRBJ1-1
D gene: NA
clone size: large
CDR3 length: 13
CDR3 DNA: TGTGCCAGCAGCTTGGGAGGGAACACTGAAGCTTTCTTT
CDR3 protein: CASSLGGNTEAFF

V gene: TRBV11-3
J gene: TRBJ1-1
D gene: NA
clone size: NA
CDR3 length: 14
CDR3 DNA: TGTGCCAGCAGCACCTCAGGTACCGGCACTGAAGCTTTCTTT
CDR3 protein: CASSTSGTGTEAFF